A single sample is the source of the 26 T cell receptor beta chains below, sequenced in a study of blood T cell repertoires in COVID-19. Data came from immunoSEQ multiplex PCR; TCRdb stores just in-frame clones and leaves some out. The sample consists of fewer than 250,000 clones, about nine tenths of them appearing once. What was sequenced was peripheral blood. All receptors come from a man aged 25-45 years with COVID-19, enrolled during active disease.

This chain links TRBV6-5 with TRBJ1-5, with 10 bases that match TRBD1. J lost 5 bases, V lost 8 bases, and 9 bases had no gene match. The CDR3 spans 15 residues. CDR1 MNHEY and CDR2 SVGAGI come from the germline V gene. The CDR3 sequence is CASLIDRGLDQPQHF. The CDR3 DNA reads as TGTGCCAGCCTAATAGACAGGGGGCTCGATCAGCCCCAGCATTTT.

V is TRBV4-1 and J is TRBJ1-4; unclear D gene. The CDR3 contains 15 residues. V was pared by 1 base and J by 5 bases, with 11 bases between. Germline CDR1 and CDR2: MGHRA and YSYEKL. The CDR3 bases are TGCGCCAGCAGCCAAGTATGGGGAGAAAATGAAAAACTGTTTTTT. It specifies CASSQVWGENEKLFF.

The chain carries TRBV24-1 and TRBJ1-2; D remains ambiguous. The V end lost 1 base, the J end lost 7 bases, and 9 bases lay between the germline ends. The CDR3 is 13 amino acids. Germline V gene lookup returns CDR1 KGHDR and CDR2 SFDVKD. The CDR3 loop reads CATSDFRGGGYTF. The DNA of the CDR3 is TGTGCCACCAGTGATTTTCGGGGTGGTGGCTACACCTTC.

The V gene is TRBV29-1, the J gene TRBJ1-4, with D possibly being TRBD1 (5 bases). Trimming shortened V by 5 bases and J by 0 bases, and 16 bases separated the two germline ends. Germline V gene data show CDR1 as SQVTM and CDR2 as ANQGSEA. CDR3 size: 16 residues. The CDR3 DNA is TGCAGCGTTTTGCCCCGGGGGGATCCAACTAATGAAAAACTGTTTTTT. It specifies CSVLPRGDPTNEKLFF.

This chain links TRBV6-5 with TRBJ1-3; maybe TRBD1 (5 bases). Germline loops: CDR1 MNHEY, CDR2 SVGAGI. Deletions cut 6 bases from V and 0 bases from J, with 9 bases between. The CDR3 is 14 residues long. CDR3 residues: CASRRQSSGNTIYF. Written as DNA, the CDR3 is TGTGCCAGCAGAAGACAGTCCTCTGGAAACACCATATATTTT.

The gene calls are TRBV18 and TRBJ2-5, with unresolved D. The CDR3 has 12 residues. Between the trimmed V and J ends, which lost 5 bases and 2 bases, there was a span of 6 bases. Germline-derived CDR1 and CDR2 are KGHSH and LQKENI. The CDR3 spells CASSTGQETQYF. CDR3 bases: TGTGCCAGCTCAACGGGTCAAGAGACCCAGTACTTC.

The V and J genes are TRBV6-5 and TRBJ1-1; D gene uncertain. The CDR3 totals 14 residues. Trimming stripped 5 bases from V and 8 bases from J, with 18 bases between. Germline V gene lookup returns CDR1 MNHEY and CDR2 SVGAGI. As DNA, the CDR3 is TGTGCCAGCAGTCGGAACTTGAGGATGTCCGAAGCTTTCTTT. Protein sequence: CASSRNLRMSEAFF.

The CDR3 reads CAWSVQRAYNEQFF. CDR3 sequence (DNA): TGTGCCTGGAGTGTACAGCGGGCTTACAATGAGCAGTTCTTC. The V gene is TRBV30, the J gene TRBJ2-1, with D perhaps matching TRBD2 (6 bases). The CDR3 consists of 14 residues. V lost 0 bases, J lost 4 bases, and 10 bases lay in between. The germline V gene encodes CDR1 GTSNPN and CDR2 SVGIG (reference sequence). Filled out from reference TRBV30 and TRBJ2-1, the complete variable domain reads SQTIHQWPATLVQPVGSPLSLECTVEGTSNPNLYWYRQAAGRGLQLLFYSVGIGQISSEVPQNLSASRPQDRQFILSSKKLLLSDSGFYLCAWSVQRAYNEQFFGPGTRLTVL.

The V gene is TRBV5-4, the J gene TRBJ2-5, with TRBD1 identical over 10 bases. V gave up 4 bases and J gave up 4 bases; unmatched junction bases: 7. CDR1 is SGHNT, CDR2 YYREEE, per germline (reference sequence). The CDR3 runs 15 residues. The CDR3, as DNA: TGTGCCAGCAGCGCCCCGGGACAGGGGCGAGAGACCCAGTACTTC. This sequence encodes CASSAPGQGRETQYF.

The chain employs TRBV5-6 and TRBJ1-2; 9 bases are a match to TRBD1. This CDR3 contains 16 residues. V dropped 0 bases and J dropped 1; count of bases not matched to a gene: 4. Germline assignment: CDR1 SGHDT and CDR2 YYEEEE. The CDR3 protein is CASSLVGTGHNYGYTF. DNA of the CDR3: TGTGCCAGCAGCTTGGTCGGGACAGGGCATAACTATGGCTACACCTTC.

The chain carries TRBV7-7 and TRBJ2-5; 8 positions match TRBD2. The germline gives CDR1 SSHAT, CDR2 FNYEAQ (reference sequence). J gave up 5 bases and V 5 bases, and 10 bases lay outside the gene matches. The CDR3 length is 15 residues. The chain's CDR3 is CASSDGLAVQETQYF. As DNA, the CDR3 is TGTGCCAGCAGCGATGGACTAGCTGTTCAGGAGACCCAGTACTTC. Filled out from reference TRBV7-7 and TRBJ2-5, the complete variable domain reads GAGVSQSPRYKVTKRGQDVTLRCDPISSHATLYWYQQALGQGPEFLTYFNYEAQPDKSGLPSDRFSAERPEGSISTLTIQRTEQRDSAMYRCASSDGLAVQETQYFGPGTRLLVL.

The V call is TRBV5-4, the J call TRBJ2-2, with 8 bases matching TRBD2. The CDR3 has 13 residues. Germline V gives CDR1 SGHNT, CDR2 YYREEE (reference sequence). Trimming cost V 5 bases and J 6 bases; bases outside gene matches: 3. CDR3 residues: CASRRGGAGELFF. CDR3 DNA: TGTGCCAGCAGACGGGGGGGCGCCGGGGAGCTGTTTTTT.

The rearrangement uses TRBV10-3 and TRBJ1-1; D gene unclear. V gave up 6 bases and J gave up 1 base, with 6 bases separating them. This CDR3 has 12 amino acids. The V gene's germline CDR1 is ENHRY and CDR2 SYGVKD. CDR3 nucleotide sequence: TGTGCCATCAGGCATAGGAACACTGAAGCTTTCTTT. Translated, it gives CAIRHRNTEAFF.

V and J are TRBV30 and TRBJ1-1; the D is unclear. Germline lookup yields CDR1 GTSNPN and CDR2 SVGIG (reference sequence). Trimming left V 4 bases short and J 10 bases short, with 13 bases between. This CDR3 has 11 residues. The CDR3 sequence: CAWIFSFGAFF. CDR3 in DNA: TGTGCCTGGATCTTTAGCTTCGGAGCTTTCTTT.

This chain uses TRBV5-6 with TRBJ1-4, with TRBD1 as a possible D gene (6 bases). Germline-derived CDR1 and CDR2 are SGHDT and YYEEEE. There are 14 residues in the CDR3. V gave up 2 bases and J gave up 7 bases, with 12 bases separating them. The CDR3, as DNA: TGTGCCAGCAGCTTCAGGGGATTTGGTGAAAAACTGTTTTTT. This encodes CASSFRGFGEKLFF.

V and J are TRBV6-2 or TRBV6-3 and TRBJ2-1; D is uncertain. Germline V gene sequence: CDR1 MNHEY, CDR2 SVGEGT. With 2 bases removed from V and 7 bases from J, the gap between germline ends came to 9 bases. The CDR3 is 13 residues long. CDR3 loop: CASSYAGWNEQFF. The DNA of the CDR3 is TGTGCCAGCAGTTACGCCGGGTGGAATGAGCAGTTCTTC.

CDR3 nucleotide sequence: TGCGCCAGCAGCCAAACGGGGGTCCCCTACGAGCAGTACTTC. Protein product: CASSQTGVPYEQYF. The chain carries TRBV4-1 and TRBJ2-7; D is perhaps TRBD2 (6 bases). The CDR3 runs 14 residues. Trimming pared 2 bases from V and 2 bases from J, leaving 10 bases between. CDR1 MGHRA and CDR2 YSYEKL come from the germline V gene.

The V call is TRBV27, the J call TRBJ1-5; tentatively, D is TRBD1 (5 bases). In germline, CDR1 is MNHEY, CDR2 SMNVEV (reference sequence). Between the trimmed V and J ends, which lost 2 bases and 2 bases, there was a span of 22 bases. The CDR3 covers 19 residues. The CDR3: CASSLNGHPGVYGNQPQHF. The CDR3 nucleotides read TGTGCCAGCAGTTTAAACGGACATCCCGGAGTCTATGGCAATCAGCCCCAGCATTTT.

The chain combines TRBV6-1 with TRBJ1-6; D is unclear. The V end was cut by 3 bases, the J end by 0 bases, with 6 bases between. CDR1 and CDR2 (germline): MNHNS, SASEGT. This CDR3 comprises 15 residues. This CDR3 is CASSDMSSYNSPLHF. CDR3 bases: TGTGCCAGCAGTGACATGAGCTCCTATAATTCACCCCTCCACTTT.

The CDR3 nucleotides are TGTGCCAGTAGTATCGGCACAGCGGTTAATTCACCCCTCCACTTT. As protein: CASSIGTAVNSPLHF. The chain uses TRBV19 and TRBJ1-6; D call uncertain. The CDR3 consists of 15 residues. Germline CDR1 reads LNHDA; CDR2 reads SQIVND (reference sequence). V lost 3 bases and J 6 bases, leaving 12 bases between the germline ends.

The CDR3 DNA sequence: TGTGCCAGCAGTGAAGGGGCAGGGAGGTCCCTTGAAGCTTTCTTT. This gives the protein CASSEGAGRSLEAFF. V usage is TRBV6-1 and J usage is TRBJ1-1; D may be TRBD1 (5 bases). The V and J ends lost 1 base and 7 bases respectively, with 16 bases between them. The CDR3 is made up of 15 amino acids. CDR1 MNHNS and CDR2 SASEGT come from the germline V gene.

This sequence joins TRBV9 and TRBJ1-1, with no clear D. Germline V gives CDR1 SGDLS, CDR2 YYNGEE. V lost 2 bases and J 1 base, leaving 6 bases between the germline ends. The CDR3 has 13 residues. CDR3 DNA: TGTGCCAGCAGCGTCTCACAGAACACTGAAGCTTTCTTT. This translates into CASSVSQNTEAFF. Combining the CDR3 with reference TRBV9 and TRBJ1-1 gives the whole variable domain DSGVTQTPKHLITATGQRVTLRCSPRSGDLSVYWYQQSLDQGLQFLIQYYNGEERAKGNILERFSAQQFPDLHSELNLSSLELGDSALYFCASSVSQNTEAFFGQGTRLTVV.

The chain uses TRBV18 and TRBJ1-6; TRBD1 matches at 9 bases. The CDR3 is 16 residues long. After removal of 6 bases from V and 14 bases from J, the junction contained 17 bases not matched to a gene. Germline V gene lookup returns CDR1 KGHSH and CDR2 LQKENI. The DNA of the CDR3 is TGTGCCAGCTCGCCAAGGACAGGGGCTAACTCAGTTGCCCTCCACTTT. Its protein product is CASSPRTGANSVALHF.

The chain recombines TRBV7-2 with TRBJ1-5; 7 bases match TRBD1. Germline-derived CDR1 and CDR2 are SGHTA and FQGNSA. CDR3 length: 16 amino acids. The V gene end was trimmed by 5 bases and the J gene end by 0 bases; junction bases not matched to a gene: 7. The CDR3 sequence: CASSPRDRHSNQPQHF. The DNA of the CDR3 is TGTGCCAGCAGCCCCCGGGACAGACATAGCAATCAGCCCCAGCATTTT.

The rearrangement joins TRBV29-1 to TRBJ2-7, with D possibly matching TRBD2 (5 bases). Germline V lookup: CDR1 SQVTM, CDR2 ANQGSEA. Trimming pared 2 bases from V and 2 bases from J, leaving 7 bases between. CDR3 size: 12 residues. CDR3 DNA: TGCAGCGTTGAAACCGGGGCCTACGAGCAGTACTTC. Its translation is CSVETGAYEQYF.

The table lists this clone with a few counts. This chain connects TRBV9 to TRBJ1-5, with D perhaps matching TRBD1 (6 bases). The CDR3 sequence is 14 residues long. V was clipped by 3 bases and J by 5 bases, with 12 bases between them. CDR1 and CDR2 from the germline V gene are SGDLS and YYNGEE. CDR3 bases: TGTGCCAGCAGCGCAGGACAGAGGGATCAGCCCCAGCATTTT. Amino acid sequence: CASSAGQRDQPQHF.